The source of this T cell receptor beta chain is a study of shared clonotypes between healthy human individuals. The length of the CDR3 is 16 residues. Trimming took off 0 bases at V and 4 bases at J, with 14 bases between the two ends. The V gene's germline CDR1 is SGHRS and CDR2 YFSETQ. Original data processing: Filtering was not the same, since immunoSEQ gave junction-only sequences without quality scores. Sequencing used immunoSEQ multiplex PCR; TCRdb keeps in-frame clones, though not all of them. That table is the source of V, J and clone size, and D and trimming were worked out from the DNA. The sample shows just over 2,000,000 clones, roughly 96% of them seen only once. Study-wide results and caveats: Shared across a few donors were around 5% of the naive CD4 clonotypes. Clonotype sharing among donors, it was expected, would be affected by sequencing depth. A limitation of the genetic and exposure-history diversity represented arose from few donors.

Details on this clone: Its antigen is as yet unknown.

The rearrangement links TRBV5-1 to TRBJ1-5; TRBD1 is a possible D gene (5 bases). The sample taken for sequencing was naive CD4+ T cells sorted from blood. Subset meaning: CD45RA+ positively selected. The TCR sequence derives from a young man in good health. CDR3 nucleotides: TGCGCCAGCAGCTTGGAGGGACGGTCGGGAAATCAGCCCCAGCATTTT. Protein sequence: CASSLEGRSGNQPQHF.